These T cell receptor beta chains were read from a single sample in a study of T cell repertoires in cytomegalovirus infection. A single record per CDR3 protein comes from TCRdb applying MiXCR to the reads. The data hold some 150,000 distinct CDR3 sequences, with 23% observed a single time. Sequencing was performed on PBMCs. Receptor source: a human donor in good health (CMV status not recorded). Some clones in this sample may be carry-over from other donors' samples. CDR3s include the opening cysteine and the closing phenylalanine or tryptophan. The order of the fields is clone size, D gene, V gene, J gene, CDR3 DNA, CDR3 protein. The D gene is left open where the match is weak. Clone size, where shown, is once, few, many, or a class for clones that have expanded.

clone size: few
D gene: TRBD1
V gene: TRBV5-8
J gene: TRBJ1-1
CDR3 DNA: TGTGCCAGCAGCCCCCAGGGGGGCCTGAACACTGAAGCTTTCTTT
CDR3 protein: CASSPQGGLNTEAFF

clone size: few
D gene: TRBD1
V gene: TRBV7-9
J gene: TRBJ1-6
CDR3 DNA: TGTGCCAGCAGCCTCACAGGGGGCGGTAATTCACCCCTCCACTTT
CDR3 protein: CASSLTGGGNSPLHF

clone size: -
D gene: -
V gene: TRBV4-1
J gene: TRBJ2-1
CDR3 DNA: TGCGCCAGCAGCCACCCCCCCGGGGGTTGGGTGGGCAATGAGCAGTTCTTC
CDR3 protein: CASSHPPGGWVGNEQFF

clone size: once
D gene: TRBD1
V gene: TRBV2
J gene: TRBJ2-3
CDR3 DNA: TGTGCCAGCAGTGAAGCCACAGGGGGGAGCACAGATACGCAGTATTTT
CDR3 protein: CASSEATGGSTDTQYF

clone size: few
D gene: -
V gene: TRBV28
J gene: TRBJ2-1
CDR3 DNA: TGTGCCAGCAGTTTGGGGCAGGACCGGACTACGAACAATGAGCAGTTCTTC
CDR3 protein: CASSLGQDRTTNNEQFF

clone size: -
D gene: -
V gene: TRBV9
J gene: TRBJ2-3
CDR3 DNA: TGTGCCAGCAGCACCCGCCCCGGGACAATGGGAGATACGCAGTATTTT
CDR3 protein: CASSTRPGTMGDTQYF

clone size: few
D gene: -
V gene: TRBV7-9
J gene: TRBJ1-2
CDR3 DNA: TGTGCCAGCAGCTTAGCCGAGGGGGGGCCCTATGGCTACACCTTC
CDR3 protein: CASSLAEGGPYGYTF

clone size: -
D gene: -
V gene: TRBV6-2/TRBV6-3
J gene: TRBJ2-1
CDR3 DNA: TGTGCCAGCAGGCCGGGGGTTAACAATGAGCAGTTCTTC
CDR3 protein: CASRPGVNNEQFF

clone size: many
D gene: -
V gene: TRBV7-2
J gene: TRBJ1-1
CDR3 DNA: TGTGCCAAAAGTTGGGGGGCTCGCACTGAAGCTTTCTTT
CDR3 protein: CAKSWGARTEAFF

clone size: many
D gene: TRBD1
V gene: TRBV5-6
J gene: TRBJ1-1
CDR3 DNA: TGTGCCAGCAGCTTGGCAGGGGGAAGTGAAGCTTTCTTT
CDR3 protein: CASSLAGGSEAFF

clone size: many
D gene: -
V gene: TRBV29-1
J gene: TRBJ2-6
CDR3 DNA: TGCAGCGCCATGGTTGATGTGAACTCTGGGGCCAACGTCCTGACTTTC
CDR3 protein: CSAMVDVNSGANVLTF

clone size: medium-sized
D gene: TRBD2
V gene: TRBV28
J gene: TRBJ2-7
CDR3 DNA: TGTGCCAGCAACGCTCTAGCGGGGGCCTCCTACGAGCAGTACTTC
CDR3 protein: CASNALAGASYEQYF

clone size: -
D gene: -
V gene: TRBV20-1
J gene: TRBJ2-7
CDR3 DNA: TGCAGTGCTAGAGATCGAGACCGCTACGAGCAGTACTTC
CDR3 protein: CSARDRDRYEQYF

clone size: -
D gene: -
V gene: TRBV29-1
J gene: TRBJ2-3
CDR3 DNA: TGCAGCGTTGAACCGATTACAGGGAGGGCCGCAGATACGCAGTATTTT
CDR3 protein: CSVEPITGRAADTQYF

clone size: -
D gene: -
V gene: TRBV5-5
J gene: TRBJ2-7
CDR3 DNA: TGTGCCAGCAGCTCGGCCGGGGGCGACTCCTACGAGCAGTACTTC
CDR3 protein: CASSSAGGDSYEQYF

clone size: few
D gene: -
V gene: TRBV7-4
J gene: TRBJ2-5
CDR3 DNA: TGTGCCAGCACCCGGCCTACGGGGGCTCAAGAGACCCAGTACTTC
CDR3 protein: CASTRPTGAQETQYF

clone size: -
D gene: TRBD2
V gene: TRBV28
J gene: TRBJ2-1
CDR3 DNA: TGTGCCAGCAGTGGCACTAGCGGGAGGGCCCCGTTCTTC
CDR3 protein: CASSGTSGRAPFF

clone size: many
D gene: TRBD1
V gene: TRBV10-2
J gene: TRBJ1-1
CDR3 DNA: TGCGCCAGCAGTGGTAGGACAGGAAACACTGAAGCTTTCTTT
CDR3 protein: CASSGRTGNTEAFF

clone size: -
D gene: -
V gene: TRBV20-1
J gene: TRBJ2-7
CDR3 DNA: TGCAGTGCTGAGGACCGCGACTACGAGCAGTACTTC
CDR3 protein: CSAEDRDYEQYF

clone size: few
D gene: -
V gene: TRBV24-1
J gene: TRBJ2-2
CDR3 DNA: TGTGCCACCGAGGGGGACACCGGGGAGCTGTTTTTT
CDR3 protein: CATEGDTGELFF

clone size: -
D gene: TRBD2
V gene: TRBV7-6
J gene: TRBJ2-2
CDR3 DNA: TGTGCCAGCAGCCCTAGCGGGGGGGCCCCCGGGCGGACCGGGGAGCTGTTTTTT
CDR3 protein: CASSPSGGAPGRTGELFF

clone size: few
D gene: -
V gene: TRBV7-9
J gene: TRBJ2-3
CDR3 DNA: TGTGCCAGCAGCTTCTACCAGGGTTTGGCAGATACGCAGTATTTT
CDR3 protein: CASSFYQGLADTQYF

clone size: few
D gene: -
V gene: TRBV28
J gene: TRBJ2-1
CDR3 DNA: TGTGCCAGCAGGCCAAGACAAGTAACCAATGAGCAGTTCTTC
CDR3 protein: CASRPRQVTNEQFF

clone size: many
D gene: -
V gene: TRBV7-2
J gene: TRBJ2-3
CDR3 DNA: TGTGCCAGCAGCTTACTCGGACGAGATTCGGATACGCAGTATTTT
CDR3 protein: CASSLLGRDSDTQYF

clone size: -
D gene: -
V gene: TRBV4-3
J gene: TRBJ1-1
CDR3 DNA: TGCGCCAGCAGCCAAGAAGGCAGAGGGAACACTGAAGCTTTCTTT
CDR3 protein: CASSQEGRGNTEAFF

clone size: many
D gene: -
V gene: TRBV7-2
J gene: TRBJ2-7
CDR3 DNA: TGTGCCAGCAGCTTAGGTGCGCGCGAGCAGTACTTC
CDR3 protein: CASSLGAREQYF

clone size: many
D gene: -
V gene: TRBV7-6
J gene: TRBJ2-1
CDR3 DNA: TGTGCCAGCAGCCTAAACCCGAGCTCCTACAATGAGCAGTTCTTC
CDR3 protein: CASSLNPSSYNEQFF

clone size: -
D gene: -
V gene: TRBV19
J gene: TRBJ2-6
CDR3 DNA: TGTGCCAGTAGCAGAGTGGTTCGGAGCGCTGGGGCCAACGTCCTGACTTTC
CDR3 protein: CASSRVVRSAGANVLTF

clone size: few
D gene: -
V gene: TRBV29-1
J gene: TRBJ1-2
CDR3 DNA: TGCAGCGTTGAAGGGACAGCCCAGGGAAACTATGGCTACACCTTC
CDR3 protein: CSVEGTAQGNYGYTF

clone size: -
D gene: TRBD1
V gene: TRBV29-1
J gene: TRBJ2-7
CDR3 DNA: TGCAGCGCAGTGGGACAGGGGACTGGAGCGACCTACGAGCAGTACTTC
CDR3 protein: CSAVGQGTGATYEQYF

clone size: -
D gene: -
V gene: TRBV6-1
J gene: TRBJ2-3
CDR3 DNA: TGTGCCAGCAGTGTTGGGGGCAGAAGCACAGATACGCAGTATTTT
CDR3 protein: CASSVGGRSTDTQYF

clone size: few
D gene: -
V gene: TRBV28
J gene: TRBJ1-5
CDR3 DNA: TGTGCCAGCAGTTCTTTAACAGGGCCGGGTCAGCCCCAGCATTTT
CDR3 protein: CASSSLTGPGQPQHF

clone size: many
D gene: -
V gene: TRBV7-9
J gene: TRBJ1-4
CDR3 DNA: TGTGCCAGCAGCGGCCGGGAAAAACTGTTTTTT
CDR3 protein: CASSGREKLFF

clone size: -
D gene: -
V gene: TRBV28
J gene: TRBJ1-1
CDR3 DNA: TGTGCCAGCGGAGACAGCGGAAACACTGAAGCTTTCTTT
CDR3 protein: CASGDSGNTEAFF

clone size: -
D gene: -
V gene: TRBV28
J gene: TRBJ1-6
CDR3 DNA: TGTGCCAGCAACTCAGAGGGGCACGGTTCACCCCTCCACTTT
CDR3 protein: CASNSEGHGSPLHF

clone size: few
D gene: -
V gene: TRBV28
J gene: TRBJ2-5
CDR3 DNA: TGTGCCAGCAAACCCAAAGCCGGCAGGAAGTACCAAGAGACCCAGTACTTC
CDR3 protein: CASKPKAGRKYQETQYF

clone size: -
D gene: -
V gene: TRBV28
J gene: TRBJ1-5
CDR3 DNA: TGTGCCAGCAGTTGGGGAGGGCGCGGTCAGCCCCAGCATTTT
CDR3 protein: CASSWGGRGQPQHF

clone size: few
D gene: -
V gene: TRBV11-1
J gene: TRBJ2-5
CDR3 DNA: TGTGCCAGCAGCTTCAGGGACCAAGAGACCCAGTACTTC
CDR3 protein: CASSFRDQETQYF

clone size: few
D gene: -
V gene: TRBV7-2
J gene: TRBJ1-5
CDR3 DNA: TGTGCCAGCAGCCCCAGGGAGACGCAGCCCCAGCATTTT
CDR3 protein: CASSPRETQPQHF

clone size: many
D gene: TRBD2
V gene: TRBV7-2
J gene: TRBJ2-3
CDR3 DNA: TGTGCCAGCAGCGAGGAGGTAGCGGGGGGGTCAGATACGCAGTATTTT
CDR3 protein: CASSEEVAGGSDTQYF

clone size: few
D gene: TRBD1
V gene: TRBV4-1
J gene: TRBJ2-3
CDR3 DNA: TGCGCCAGCAGCCGTCTCCCCGGGACAGGGGGCGCAGATACGCAGTATTTT
CDR3 protein: CASSRLPGTGGADTQYF

clone size: -
D gene: -
V gene: TRBV28
J gene: TRBJ2-7
CDR3 DNA: TGTGCCAGCAGTTTCGATGGGAGGAAGTACGAGCAGTACTTC
CDR3 protein: CASSFDGRKYEQYF

clone size: -
D gene: -
V gene: TRBV20-1
J gene: TRBJ1-5
CDR3 DNA: TGCAGTGCTAGTGAGGAGACCGAACAGCCCCAGCATTTT
CDR3 protein: CSASEETEQPQHF

clone size: -
D gene: -
V gene: TRBV7-6
J gene: TRBJ2-5
CDR3 DNA: TGTGCCAGCAGCGCCAACAGGGATCTGGAGACCCAGTACTTC
CDR3 protein: CASSANRDLETQYF

clone size: -
D gene: -
V gene: TRBV7-9
J gene: TRBJ2-2
CDR3 DNA: TGTGCCAGCAGCGAAAAAACCGGGGAGCTGTTTTTT
CDR3 protein: CASSEKTGELFF

clone size: many
D gene: -
V gene: TRBV19
J gene: TRBJ2-1
CDR3 DNA: TGTGCCAGTAGTATCGTTGGGGTTGGTGAGCAGTTCTTC
CDR3 protein: CASSIVGVGEQFF

clone size: -
D gene: TRBD2
V gene: TRBV6-2/TRBV6-3
J gene: TRBJ2-7
CDR3 DNA: TGTGCCAGCAGTCTCTCCAGGACTAGCGGCTTCAAAACGTCCTACGAGCAGTACTTC
CDR3 protein: CASSLSRTSGFKTSYEQYF